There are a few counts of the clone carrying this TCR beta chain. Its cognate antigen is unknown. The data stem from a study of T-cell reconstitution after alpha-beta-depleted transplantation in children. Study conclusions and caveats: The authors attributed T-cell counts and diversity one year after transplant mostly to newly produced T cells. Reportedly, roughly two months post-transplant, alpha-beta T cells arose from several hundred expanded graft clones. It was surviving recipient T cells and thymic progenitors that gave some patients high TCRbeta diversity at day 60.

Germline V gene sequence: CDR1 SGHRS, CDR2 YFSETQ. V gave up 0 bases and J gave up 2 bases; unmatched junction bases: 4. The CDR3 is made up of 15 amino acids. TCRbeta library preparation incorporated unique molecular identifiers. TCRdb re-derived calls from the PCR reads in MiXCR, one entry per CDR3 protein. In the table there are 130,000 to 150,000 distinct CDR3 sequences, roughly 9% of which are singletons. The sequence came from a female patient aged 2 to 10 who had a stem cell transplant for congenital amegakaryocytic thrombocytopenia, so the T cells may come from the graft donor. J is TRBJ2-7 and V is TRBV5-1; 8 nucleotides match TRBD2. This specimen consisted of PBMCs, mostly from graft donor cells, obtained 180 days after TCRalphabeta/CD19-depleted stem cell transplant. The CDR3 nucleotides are TGCGCCAGCAGCTTGGACACGGGGGGGACCTACGAGCAGTACTTC. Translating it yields CASSLDTGGTYEQYF. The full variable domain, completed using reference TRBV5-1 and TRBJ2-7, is KAGVTQTPRYLIKTRGQQVTLSCSPISGHRSVSWYQQTPGQGLQFLFEYFSETQRNKGNFPGRFSGRQFSNSRSEMNVSTLELGDSALYLCASSLDTGGTYEQYFGPGTRLTVT.